Listed here are 26 T cell receptor beta chains from one sample, sequenced in a study of T cells expressing NK-cell markers. TCRdb reprocessed the 5' RACE reads and reports one entry per CDR3 protein, with no DNA. The data include about 170,000 distinct CDR3 sequences; the top ten clones carry 20% to 25%. Source material: blood T cells: a sorted CD56 or NKG2C T cell subset, CD4+ or CD8+ T cells, or bulk PBMC T cells (not recorded which). These receptors were collected from a man aged 18-70 years in good health.

V gene TRBV6-8 combines with J gene TRBJ2-3; the D call of TRBD1 rests on TCRdb alone, since no DNA is present to check it. The CDR3 extends over 18 amino acids. Germline-derived CDR1 and CDR2 are MNHGY and SAAAGT. Here the CDR3 reads CASSYSIEGQGNTDTQYF.

The V call is TRBV6-1, the J call TRBJ2-5; TCRdb gives TRBD2 as the D gene, but with no DNA this cannot be confirmed. The CDR3 is made up of 16 amino acids. From germline, CDR1 is MNHNS and CDR2 SASEGT. The CDR3 reads CASNNIAGGSVETQYF.

The CDR3 protein is CSARGVPRGRRTDTQYF. The chain uses TRBV20-1 and TRBJ2-3; lacking DNA, the TRBD1 call made by TCRdb goes unchecked. The CDR3 length is 17 residues. CDR1 and CDR2 from the germline V gene are DFQATT and SNEGSKA (reference sequence).

The chain uses TRBV5-6 and TRBJ1-6; TCRdb's assignment of TRBD1 cannot be checked, as there is no DNA. Germline V gives CDR1 SGHDT, CDR2 YYEEEE. This CDR3 comprises 15 residues. This chain's CDR3 is CASSSGTGGESPLHF.

The chain uses TRBV19 and TRBJ1-4. Per germline, CDR1 LNHDA and CDR2 SQIVND (reference sequence). CDR3 length: 16 residues. CDR3 loop: CASSPSGMATNEKLFF. The full variable domain, its missing parts supplied by reference TRBV19 and TRBJ1-4, is DGGITQSPKYLFRKEGQNVTLSCEQNLNHDAMYWYRQDPGQGLRLIYYSQIVNDFQKGDIAEGYSVSREKKESFPLTVTSAQKNPTAFYLCASSPSGMATNEKLFFGSGTQLSVL.

The chain combines TRBV6-1 with TRBJ2-4; TCRdb's D gene call, TRBD1, goes unchecked for lack of DNA. Germline V CDR1 and CDR2: MNHNS, SASEGT. The CDR3 has 16 amino acids. The CDR3 sequence: CASRETGGASKNIQYF.

The chain uses TRBV10-3 and TRBJ2-5; TCRdb returns TRBD1, unconfirmable since there is no DNA. This CDR3 region has 15 residues. Germline lookup yields CDR1 ENHRY and CDR2 SYGVKD. The CDR3 reads CAISGTRQGEETQYF.

V and J are TRBV5-1 and TRBJ2-2; TCRdb outputs TRBD1, but without DNA this stays unchecked. Germline V CDR1 and CDR2: SGHRS, YFSETQ. The CDR3 covers 17 residues. The CDR3: CASSLLPGQGLNGELFF.

The V call is TRBV7-9, the J call TRBJ2-3. Germline CDR1 SEHNR, CDR2 FQNEAQ (reference sequence). The CDR3 contains 16 residues. The CDR3: CASSLGLSQTTDTQYF.

The chain is built from TRBV13 and TRBJ2-7. The CDR3 has 15 amino acids. The germline V gene has CDR1 PRHDT and CDR2 FYEKMQ (reference sequence). The CDR3 loop is CASSIRTSGPYEQYF.

The chain is built from TRBV18 and TRBJ2-3; TCRdb outputs TRBD1, but without DNA this stays unchecked. The CDR3 contains 13 residues. Germline V lookup: CDR1 KGHSH, CDR2 LQKENI. The CDR3 reads CASPRDNTDTQYF.

Here the CDR3 reads CSAPRPSANLYNEQFF. This chain links TRBV20-1 with TRBJ2-1; TCRdb selects TRBD2, and the lack of DNA leaves this call unchecked. From germline, CDR1 is DFQATT and CDR2 SNEGSKA (reference sequence). This CDR3 has 16 amino acids.

The chain combines TRBV2 with TRBJ1-2; TCRdb designates TRBD1, a call that cannot be tested without DNA. The CDR3 runs to 16 residues. CDR1 and CDR2 from the germline V gene are SNHLY and FYNNEI. CDR3 protein: CASSDHRGRQDYGYTF. Together with reference TRBV2 and TRBJ1-2, the CDR3 gives the full variable domain: EPEVTQTPSHQVTQMGQEVILRCVPISNHLYFYWYRQILGQKVEFLVSFYNNEISEKSEIFDDQFSVERPDGSNFTLKIRSTKLEDSAMYFCASSDHRGRQDYGYTFGSGTRLTVV.

The chain joins TRBV29-1 to TRBJ2-1. Germline-derived CDR1 and CDR2 are SQVTM and ANQGSEA. The CDR3 spans 12 residues. CDR3 residues: CSVEESDNEQFF.

The rearrangement joins TRBV5-6 to TRBJ2-1; TCRdb indicates TRBD1, and absent DNA this call remains unverified. Germline values: CDR1 SGHDT, CDR2 YYEEEE. The CDR3 is 13 amino acids. The CDR3 loop reads CASSTGTSGEQFF.

The chain recombines TRBV27 with TRBJ1-2; TCRdb's assignment of TRBD1 cannot be checked, as there is no DNA. The CDR3 is 14 residues long. Per the germline V gene, CDR1 is MNHEY and CDR2 is SMNVEV (reference sequence). The CDR3 reads CASSPIRGNYGYTF.

V is TRBV20-1 and J is TRBJ2-5; the D call of TRBD1 rests on TCRdb alone, since no DNA is present to check it. Germline loops: CDR1 DFQATT, CDR2 SNEGSKA (reference sequence). The CDR3 has 15 residues. CDR3: CSARDMQGIQETQYF.

This CDR3 reads CASSLDRGYANSPLHF. V usage is TRBV2 and J usage is TRBJ1-6; without DNA, the TCRdb call of TRBD1 cannot be checked. The length of the CDR3 is 16 residues. The germline gives CDR1 SNHLY, CDR2 FYNNEI.

V gene TRBV5-5 combines with J gene TRBJ2-5; with no DNA, the TCRdb D assignment of TRBD1 cannot be verified. In germline, CDR1 is SGHKS, CDR2 YYEKEE (reference sequence). The CDR3 has 16 amino acids. CDR3 loop: CASSLEAQGIRETQYF.

J is TRBJ2-5 and V is TRBV6-2 or TRBV6-3; the TCRdb call, TRBD2, lacks DNA for checking. Germline values: CDR1 MNHEY, CDR2 SVGEGT. This CDR3 is built from 17 residues. The CDR3 region is CASSYSSSGGDQETQYF.

The chain carries TRBV10-3 and TRBJ2-1; TCRdb outputs TRBD2, but without DNA this stays unchecked. This CDR3 region has 14 residues. Germline V lookup: CDR1 ENHRY, CDR2 SYGVKD. CDR3 amino acids: CAISASAELNEQFF.

The rearrangement uses TRBV2 and TRBJ2-7; TCRdb gives TRBD1 as the D gene, but with no DNA this cannot be confirmed. The CDR3 sequence is 13 residues long. Looked up from germline, CDR1 is SNHLY and CDR2 is FYNNEI. This CDR3 is CASSPGPQYEQYF.

The chain carries TRBV4-2 and TRBJ2-7; TCRdb's D call, TRBD2, is unchecked because there is no DNA. This CDR3 is 15 amino acids long. Germline CDR1 reads LGHNA; CDR2 reads YNFKEQ. The CDR3 sequence: CASSRETSGGYEQYF.

This chain uses TRBV7-9 with TRBJ2-5. The CDR3 totals 15 residues. Germline CDR1 is SEHNR and CDR2 is FQNEAQ (reference sequence). The CDR3 reads CASSLEGKSQETQYF.

This chain uses TRBV25-1 with TRBJ2-3; TCRdb indicates TRBD2, and absent DNA this call remains unverified. There are 14 residues in the CDR3. Germline V gene sequence: CDR1 MGHDK, CDR2 SYGVNS. CDR3 amino acids: CASSGGLHTDTQYF.

This rearrangement joins TRBV13 to TRBJ1-1. The CDR3 is 14 residues long. In germline, CDR1 is PRHDT, CDR2 FYEKMQ (reference sequence). CDR3 sequence reads: CASSFVGMNTEAFF. The variable domain in full, with the rest retrieved from reference TRBV13 and TRBJ1-1, is AAGVIQSPRHLIKEKRETATLKCYPIPRHDTVYWYQQGPGQDPQFLISFYEKMQSDKGSIPDRFSAQQFSDYHSELNMSSLELGDSALYFCASSFVGMNTEAFFGQGTRLTVV.